Given below is one TCR beta chain in context. CDR3 length: 14 amino acids. The V gene's germline CDR1 is LGHDT and CDR2 YNNKEL (reference sequence). V dropped 5 bases and J dropped 6 bases, with 11 bases sitting between them. This sample is part of a study of T cells after yellow fever vaccination. A single record per CDR3 protein comes from TCRdb applying MiXCR to the 5' RACE reads. Of about 220,000 distinct CDR3 sequences in the sample, 2.5% to 3.5% were seen once. Here the sequenced sample was CD4+ T cells sorted from PBMCs, taken 10 days after the yellow fever booster vaccination. This rearrangement joins TRBV3-1 to TRBJ1-6; D might be TRBD1 (6 bases). This clonotype was sampled from a young man who received the YFV17D yellow fever vaccine. As DNA, the CDR3 is TGTGCCAGCAGCTCGACAGGAATTAATTCACCCCTCCACTTT. Encoded protein: CASSSTGINSPLHF.